This TCR beta chain originates from a study of patients and donors after allogeneic stem cell transplantation. TCRdb called the RT-PCR reads again in MiXCR, with one record for every CDR3 protein. The table records about a million distinct CDR3 sequences, 15% to 20% of them present only once. The V and J ends lost 5 bases and 5 bases, in that order; junction bases with no gene match: 9. This CDR3 has 17 residues. The sample holds a few counts of this clonotype. The specimen was blood, either unsorted or a sorted T cell fraction (not recorded which). This TCR derives from a human donor who was either an allogeneic HSCT recipient or a stem cell or donor lymphocyte infusion donor (not recorded which). It is not recorded whose cells these are; they may come from a transplant donor. V and J are TRBV12-3 or TRBV12-4 and TRBJ2-5; 15 positions agree with TRBD2. In nucleotides, the CDR3 is TGTGCCAGCAGTGGGGGGACTAGCGGGGGGTCGCGGGAGACCCAGTACTTC. Its protein is CASSGGTSGGSRETQYF.